The 13 T cell receptor beta chains listed next were all sequenced from one sample in a study of regulatory T cells in long-lasting Graves disease. The TCR beta library used iRepertoire HTBI primers with Arm-PCR amplification of CDR3. One entry per CDR3 protein, called by TCRdb with MiXCR from the multiplex PCR reads. The data contain about 220,000 distinct CDR3 sequences, around 20% of them singletons. The time point is: newly diagnosed GD, antithyroid drugs for less than 3 months. Isolated PBMC RNA provided the starting material for the TCR library. The sample here was peripheral blood mononuclear cells (PBMCs), taken at new diagnosis, from a patient treated with antithyroid drugs. The source of these receptors is a female donor with Graves disease.

This clonotype was detected ten times or more. The V call is TRBV19, the J call TRBJ1-5; TRBD1 is a possible D gene (5 bases). From germline, CDR1 is LNHDA and CDR2 SQIVND (reference sequence). CDR3 length: 13 amino acids. Deletions cut 7 bases from V and 7 bases from J, with 14 bases between. The CDR3 here is CASTPDTWQPQHF. In DNA form, the CDR3 reads TGTGCCAGTACCCCGGACACCTGGCAGCCCCAGCATTTT.

The chain uses TRBV7-9 and TRBJ1-1, with D perhaps TRBD1 (5 bases). Between the trimmed V and J ends, which lost 8 bases and 4 bases, there was a span of 14 bases. This CDR3 contains 13 residues. CDR1 SEHNR and CDR2 FQNEAQ come from the germline V gene (reference sequence). CDR3 sequence: CASRPDSSTEAFF. The CDR3, as DNA: TGTGCCAGCCGCCCTGACAGCTCCACTGAAGCTTTCTTT.

This clonotype was seen ten or more times. The chain combines TRBV2 with TRBJ1-1, with D possibly TRBD1 on 5 matching bases. With 7 bases removed from V and 1 base from J, the gap between germline ends came to 13 bases. The germline CDR1 and CDR2 sequences are SNHLY and FYNNEI. This CDR3 is 14 amino acids long. The CDR3 is CASTLEGENTEAFF. CDR3 bases: TGTGCCAGCACCCTGGAAGGGGAGAACACTGAAGCTTTCTTT.

The CDR3 coding sequence is TGTGCCAGCAGCGTAGGAGGAGCGGGAGGGCCAGGTTACGAGCAGTACTTC. Protein sequence: CASSVGGAGGPGYEQYF. This chain links TRBV9 with TRBJ2-7; 10 positions match TRBD2. The CDR3 is 17 amino acids. The germline V gene encodes CDR1 SGDLS and CDR2 YYNGEE. The V gene end was trimmed by 0 bases and the J gene end by 4 bases; junction bases not matched to a gene: 10. Variable domain in full (rest from reference TRBV9 and TRBJ2-7): DSGVTQTPKHLITATGQRVTLRCSPRSGDLSVYWYQQSLDQGLQFLIQYYNGEERAKGNILERFSAQQFPDLHSELNLSSLELGDSALYFCASSVGGAGGPGYEQYFGPGTRLTVT.

This clonotype came up many times. The gene calls are TRBV15 and TRBJ2-7; 8 bases map to TRBD1. The CDR3 spans 15 residues. Germline CDR1 is LNHNV and CDR2 is YYDKDF (reference sequence). V trimming: 2 bases; J trimming: 7 bases; junction bases outside the gene matches: 10. Written as DNA, the CDR3 is TGTGCCACCAGCAGAACGAGGACAGGGATGGGGGAGCAGTACTTC. Protein product: CATSRTRTGMGEQYF.

The chain carries TRBV30 and TRBJ2-4; 9 bases align to TRBD1. Germline lookup yields CDR1 GTSNPN and CDR2 SVGIG (reference sequence). The junction had 5 bases not matched to a gene; V was cut back by 0 bases and J by 5 bases. The CDR3 extends over 15 amino acids. The CDR3 DNA sequence: TGTGCCTGGAGTGTAGGGACAGGGTCCCAAAACATTCAGTACTTC. This translates into CAWSVGTGSQNIQYF.

The sample holds many counts of this clonotype. J is TRBJ1-2 and V is TRBV7-8, with a weak D call TRBD1 (5 bases). CDR1 is SGHVS and CDR2 is FQNEAQ in the germline V gene. V lost 2 bases and J 7 bases, leaving 17 bases between the germline ends. The CDR3 is 15 residues long. The CDR3 DNA reads as TGTGCCAGCAGCTTAAGTCAGGGCGCGGGAGGTGGCTACACCTTC. This codes for CASSLSQGAGGGYTF. The full variable domain, in which reference TRBV7-8 and TRBJ1-2 provide the parts outside the CDR3, is GAGVSQSPRYKVAKRGQDVALRCDPISGHVSLFWYQQALGQGPEFLTYFQNEAQLDKSGLPSDRFFAERPEGSVSTLKIQRTQQEDSAVYLCASSLSQGAGGGYTFGSGTRLTVV.

Concerning this clonotype itself: A read error likely explains this, since a far larger clone differs by one base. This chain links TRBV11-3 with TRBJ2-3; TRBD2 matches 16 bases. The assigned J gene may be wrong: the sequence end matches TRBJ2-5 better. This CDR3 spans 20 amino acids. Germline loops: CDR1 SGHNT, CDR2 YENEEA. The CDR3 DNA follows: TGTGCCAGCAGTGAAGGCAGAATGGGACTAGCGGGAGGGTTCGGAGAGACCCAGTACTTC. Protein: CASSEGRMGLAGGFGETQYF.

This clonotype was seen a few times. The chain carries TRBV30 and TRBJ2-2; 9 bases line up with TRBD1. Germline lookup yields CDR1 GTSNPN and CDR2 SVGIG (reference sequence). V trimming: 4 bases; J trimming: 6 bases; junction bases outside the gene matches: 0. This CDR3 contains 12 residues. The CDR3 DNA reads as TGTGCCTGGAACAGGGGGCCCGGGGAGCTGTTTTTT. Translated: CAWNRGPGELFF. The full variable domain, completed using reference TRBV30 and TRBJ2-2, is SQTIHQWPATLVQPVGSPLSLECTVEGTSNPNLYWYRQAAGRGLQLLFYSVGIGQISSEVPQNLSASRPQDRQFILSSKKLLLSDSGFYLCAWNRGPGELFFGEGSRLTVL.

The table lists this clonotype with many counts. CDR3 in DNA: TGTGCCAGTAGCCACGAACCGACAGATATAGATACGCAGTATTTT. It encodes CASSHEPTDIDTQYF. The genes are TRBV28 and TRBJ2-3, with D possibly TRBD1 on 5 matching bases. V was trimmed by 9 bases and J by 5 bases, leaving 21 bases between them. There are 15 residues in the CDR3. The V gene's germline CDR1 is MDHEN and CDR2 SYDVKM.

In its sample, this clonotype was seen many times. The rearrangement joins TRBV4-1 to TRBJ1-5; 8 positions match TRBD1. Trimming at V came to 4 bases and at J to 7 bases, leaving 18 bases not matched to a gene. The CDR3 extends over 18 amino acids. In germline, CDR1 is MGHRA, CDR2 YSYEKL. CDR3 DNA sequence: TGCGCCAGCAGCCTTTTCTCAGGGGGCAAACCATCGGGGCAGCCCCAGCATTTT. Translating it yields CASSLFSGGKPSGQPQHF.

The chain joins TRBV20-1 to TRBJ2-6, with 7 bases fitting TRBD1. With 3 bases clipped from V and 0 bases from J, the junction kept 11 bases outside the gene matches. CDR3 length: 18 amino acids. The germline V gene encodes CDR1 DFQATT and CDR2 SNEGSKA (reference sequence). This chain's CDR3 is CSASLSGTANSGANVLTF. The CDR3 coding sequence is TGCAGTGCTAGTCTATCCGGGACAGCAAACTCTGGGGCCAACGTCCTGACTTTC.

This clonotype has at least ten counts. The genes are TRBV12-3 or TRBV12-4 and TRBJ2-3; 10 bases fit TRBD2. The ends lost 10 bases at V and 5 bases at J; junction bases unmatched: 9. This CDR3 has 14 amino acids. This chain's CDR3 is CATDPWTSGDTQYF. The CDR3 nucleotides read TGTGCCACCGATCCTTGGACTAGCGGAGATACGCAGTATTTT.